Presented here are 14 T cell receptor beta chains from one specimen sequenced in a study of regulatory T cells in long-lasting Graves disease. Construction of the TCR beta libraries employed iRepertoire HTBI primers in conjunction with Arm-PCR of CDR3 regions. TCRdb called the multiplex PCR reads again in MiXCR, with one record for every CDR3 protein. Altogether 400,000 to 450,000 distinct CDR3 sequences are present, around 24% being singletons, with the ten largest covering over 25%. Time point described: persistent/refractory GD, antithyroid drugs over 5 years with positive TRAb. Making the TCR library involved RNA that had been extracted from PBMCs. This specimen was peripheral blood mononuclear cells (PBMCs), taken when the disease was refractory, from a patient treated with antithyroid drugs. The receptors were sampled from a female donor with Graves disease.

This clonotype was seen only a few times. This chain uses TRBV27 with TRBJ2-5; D perhaps matches TRBD2 (6 bases). The germline CDR1 and CDR2 sequences are MNHEY and SMNVEV (reference sequence). This CDR3 has 12 residues. The V end was cut by 5 bases, the J end by 9 bases, with 13 bases between. In DNA form, the CDR3 reads TGTGCCAGCAGTCCCCATCCGGGGGCCCAGTACTTC. Its translation: CASSPHPGAQYF.

This clonotype has at least ten counts. The chain couples TRBV28 to TRBJ2-4, with 12 bases identical to TRBD2. The CDR3 length is 15 residues. Germline CDR1 is MDHEN and CDR2 is SYDVKM. V dropped 6 bases and J dropped 6; count of bases not matched to a gene: 6. CDR3: CASSPTSGSGNIQYF. The CDR3, as DNA: TGTGCCAGCAGCCCGACTAGCGGGAGTGGAAACATTCAGTACTTC.

The chain combines TRBV6-1 with TRBJ1-2; D gene uncertain. The CDR3 consists of 13 residues. Germline values: CDR1 MNHNS, CDR2 SASEGT. V lost 5 bases to trimming and J lost 4 bases, with 11 bases between them. The CDR3 loop reads CASSMRDLYGYTF. CDR3 in DNA: TGTGCCAGCAGTATGCGGGATCTCTATGGCTACACCTTC.

This clonotype was seen a handful of times. The V call is TRBV4-3, the J call TRBJ2-2, with D possibly TRBD2 on 5 matching bases. Trimming took 0 bases from V and 2 from J, leaving 19 bases between them. CDR1 LGHNA and CDR2 YSLEER come from the germline V gene. The CDR3 loop spans 19 amino acids. The CDR3 sequence is CASSQDFGVSGGNTGELFF. In nucleotides, the CDR3 is TGCGCCAGCAGCCAAGATTTCGGCGTGAGCGGAGGCAACACCGGGGAGCTGTTTTTT.

This clonotype has ten or more counts. A read error may account for a junction end that differs from germline. The J gene is TRBJ1-2, the V gene TRBV5-1; maybe TRBD1 (6 bases). In germline, CDR1 is SGHRS, CDR2 YFSETQ. There are 14 residues in the CDR3. CDR3 sequence: CASSLPGAGYGYTF. The CDR3 DNA reads TGTGCCAGCAGTCTCCCGGGGGCAGGCTATGGCTACACCTTC.

At least ten counts were recorded for this clonotype. The chain is built from TRBV11-3 and TRBJ1-1; weak D call: TRBD1 (5 bases). Germline assignment: CDR1 SGHNT and CDR2 YENEEA. V dropped 2 bases and J dropped 5 bases, with 9 bases sitting between them. The CDR3 runs to 13 residues. CDR3 protein: CASSLNQGTEAFF. The CDR3 bases are TGTGCCAGCAGCTTAAACCAGGGAACTGAAGCTTTCTTT.

The CDR3 here is CASSQTGFNQPQHF. The CDR3 nucleotides are TGTGCCAGCAGTCAAACAGGGTTCAATCAGCCCCAGCATTTT. This sequence joins TRBV25-1 and TRBJ1-5; tentatively, D is TRBD1 (6 bases). V shed 5 bases and J shed 3 bases, with 11 bases lying between them. There are 14 residues in the CDR3. CDR1 MGHDK and CDR2 SYGVNS come from the germline V gene.

This clonotype was seen more than once but under ten times. The V call is TRBV28, the J call TRBJ1-2; D gene unclear. Trimming shortened V by 2 bases and J by 4 bases, and 11 bases separated the two germline ends. CDR1 is MDHEN, CDR2 SYDVKM, per germline. The CDR3 has 14 residues. The chain's CDR3 is CASSLGREIYGYTF. The CDR3 DNA sequence: TGTGCCAGCAGTTTAGGGAGGGAAATCTATGGCTACACCTTC.

This clonotype came up a few times. The V gene is TRBV4-2, the J gene TRBJ1-6; unclear D gene. The germline V gene encodes CDR1 LGHNA and CDR2 YNFKEQ. V was clipped by 0 bases and J by 6 bases, with 9 bases between them. The CDR3 spans 15 residues. The CDR3, as DNA: TGTGCCAGCAGCCAAGATGGGCAGCCTAATTCACCCCTCCACTTT. Encoded protein: CASSQDGQPNSPLHF.

The rearrangement links TRBV15 to TRBJ2-6, with a tentative D call TRBD1 (5 bases). The germline CDR1 and CDR2 sequences are LNHNV and YYDKDF (reference sequence). This CDR3 spans 16 amino acids. V lost 0 bases and J lost 2, with 8 bases in between. CDR3 DNA: TGTGCCACCAGCAGAGATCTGGACACTGGGGCCAACGTCCTGACTTTC. Translated, it gives CATSRDLDTGANVLTF.

This clonotype showed up just once. V gene TRBV3-1 combines with J gene TRBJ1-1, with 7 bases that match TRBD1. This CDR3 is 14 amino acids long. J gave up 6 bases and V 3 bases, and 7 bases lay outside the gene matches. Per the germline V gene, CDR1 is LGHDT and CDR2 is YNNKEL (reference sequence). CDR3 bases: TGTGCCAGCAGCCAGGCAGGGGGTTTATCTGAAGCTTTCTTT. Translated: CASSQAGGLSEAFF. The full variable domain, in which reference TRBV3-1 and TRBJ1-1 provide the parts outside the CDR3, is DTAVSQTPKYLVTQMGNDKSIKCEQNLGHDTMYWYKQDSKKFLKIMFSYNNKELIINETVPNRFSPKSPDKAHLNLHINSLELGDSAVYFCASSQAGGLSEAFFGQGTRLTVV.

In its sample, this clonotype was seen a few times. This chain connects TRBV6-2 or TRBV6-3 to TRBJ1-5, with D possibly TRBD1 on 6 matching bases. Trimming took off 5 bases at V and 6 bases at J, with 11 bases between the two ends. The CDR3 is 13 amino acids. The V gene's germline CDR1 is MNHEY and CDR2 SVGEGT. The DNA of the CDR3 is TGTGCCAGCAGTGATCGGGGGGCTCAGCCCCAGCATTTT. Translation: CASSDRGAQPQHF.

This clonotype was recorded many times. The V gene is TRBV28, the J gene TRBJ1-4, with no clear D. The CDR3 is 16 residues long. Trimming removed 3 bases at V and 4 bases at J, with 15 bases between. Germline V lookup: CDR1 MDHEN, CDR2 SYDVKM. DNA for the CDR3: TGTGCCAGCAGTTTCATTGAACAGCATTATAATGAAAAACTGTTTTTT. It yields the protein CASSFIEQHYNEKLFF.

In its sample, this clonotype was seen a few times. The chain couples TRBV5-1 to TRBJ2-7; D unclear. CDR1 and CDR2 (germline): SGHRS, YFSETQ. Trimming left V 0 bases short and J 5 bases short, with 6 bases between. The CDR3 runs 12 residues. CDR3 residues: CASSLGVNEQYF. The CDR3 region has the DNA TGCGCCAGCAGCTTGGGCGTCAACGAGCAGTACTTC.